The 6 T cell receptor beta chains below were found in one sample sequenced in a study of shared clonotypes between healthy human individuals. The table came from immunoSEQ multiplex PCR; TCRdb's copy has only in-frame clones and leaves some out. The top ten hold roughly 0.13% of the sample, which has millions of clones, 95% seen once. Sequences were obtained from naive CD4+ T cells sorted from blood. Subset of the sample: CD45RA+ positively selected. Receptor source: a young man in good health.

Concerning this clone: Other DNA sequences in the same sample also yield this CDR3. V gene TRBV18 combines with J gene TRBJ1-2; D is undetermined. The V gene lost 3 bases and the J gene lost 1 base, with 9 bases spanning the gap. Per germline, CDR1 KGHSH and CDR2 LQKENI. The CDR3 is made up of 14 amino acids. CDR3 coding DNA: TGTGCCAGCTCACCCAAGACGGATAACTATGGCTACACCTTC. This encodes CASSPKTDNYGYTF.

This clone showed up just once. The chain uses TRBV7-9 and TRBJ1-2; D gene uncertain. The germline V and J ends were trimmed by 5 bases and 4 bases, with 17 bases remaining between them. The CDR3 covers 15 residues. Germline V lookup: CDR1 SEHNR, CDR2 FQNEAQ (reference sequence). The CDR3 reads CASSPVAVSTYGYTF. CDR3 DNA: TGTGCCAGCAGCCCGGTGGCGGTTAGTACCTATGGCTACACCTTC.

The chain links TRBV7-9 to TRBJ2-1, with 10 nucleotides matching TRBD2. The CDR3 consists of 16 residues. V gave up 4 bases and J gave up 1 base; unmatched junction bases: 4. The germline V gene encodes CDR1 SEHNR and CDR2 FQNEAQ (reference sequence). The CDR3 loop reads CASSSLSGGSYNEQFF. The CDR3 bases are TGTGCCAGCAGCTCCCTTAGCGGGGGGTCCTACAATGAGCAGTTCTTC.

The sample holds one count of this clone. The chain links TRBV4-1 to TRBJ2-6; 7 bases are shared with TRBD1. The CDR3 length is 19 residues. J gave up 2 bases and V 4 bases, and 14 bases lay outside the gene matches. In germline, CDR1 is MGHRA, CDR2 YSYEKL. CDR3 DNA: TGCGCCAGCAGCCTTCTCCAGGGGGTACGTCGGACTGGGGCCAACGTCCTGACTTTC. This gives the protein CASSLLQGVRRTGANVLTF.

This chain joins TRBV7-2 and TRBJ1-2, with 7 positions matching TRBD1. This CDR3 contains 15 residues. With V trimmed by 2 bases and J by 3 bases, 6 bases remained unmatched. CDR1 and CDR2 (germline): SGHTA, FQGNSA. The CDR3 DNA is TGTGCCAGCAGCTTATCGCTAGGGGGCGACTATGGCTACACCTTC. Encoded protein: CASSLSLGGDYGYTF.

This chain uses TRBV2 with TRBJ1-2; 9 bases line up with TRBD1. V was clipped by 6 bases and J by 7 bases; unmatched bases: 6. Germline loops: CDR1 SNHLY, CDR2 FYNNEI. There are 13 residues in the CDR3. CDR3 loop: CASRITGGSGYTF. CDR3 coding DNA: TGTGCCAGCAGGATTACAGGGGGCTCTGGCTACACCTTC.